A single sample is the source of the 7 T cell receptor beta chains below, sequenced in a study of blood T cell repertoires in COVID-19 (TCRdb year 2020). Library creation used the immunoSEQ multiplex PCR assay. TCRdb mirrors the immuneACCESS table, restricted to in-frame sequences. Some clones are absent from its copies; in checked studies, under half trace to an unresolved V gene, and the reason for the others is unknown. For this sample the table gives about 310,000 clones, of which roughly 90% were detected only once. About a tenth of the sample lies in the top ten. Sequenced input: PBMCs or T cells enriched from blood (not recorded which). The source is a woman aged 25 to 45 who had recovered from COVID-19.

The rearrangement joins TRBV27 to TRBJ1-1; 7 nucleotides line up with TRBD1. Germline lookup yields CDR1 MNHEY and CDR2 SMNVEV (reference sequence). The CDR3 totals 12 residues. V trimming: 6 bases; J trimming: 5 bases; junction bases outside the gene matches: 3. CDR3: CASSRGRTEAFF. DNA for the CDR3: TGTGCCAGCAGCAGGGGGAGGACTGAAGCTTTCTTT.

The chain joins TRBV28 to TRBJ2-5, with D tentatively TRBD1 (7 bases). The germline V and J ends were trimmed by 4 bases and 5 bases, with 17 bases remaining between them. Germline CDR1 reads MDHEN; CDR2 reads SYDVKM. The CDR3 runs 15 residues. CDR3 protein: CASSSLQGGWETQYF. The CDR3 bases are TGTGCCAGCAGTTCGCTGCAGGGGGGTTGGGAGACCCAGTACTTC.

The chain links TRBV12-3 or TRBV12-4 to TRBJ1-1, with D unresolved. V was pared by 6 bases and J by 4 bases, with 12 bases between. The CDR3 is 13 residues long. The CDR3 bases are TGTGCCAGCAGACGCGGATCGGCCACTGAAGCTTTCTTT. The encoded protein is CASRRGSATEAFF.

This rearrangement joins TRBV2 to TRBJ1-5; D might be TRBD1 (5 bases). Germline-derived CDR1 and CDR2 are SNHLY and FYNNEI. Trimming pared 5 bases from V and 8 bases from J, leaving 7 bases between. The CDR3 loop spans 11 amino acids. CDR3 region: CASSRGEPQHF. The CDR3 DNA follows: TGTGCCAGCAGTCGGGGGGAGCCCCAGCATTTT.

The chain employs TRBV7-9 and TRBJ1-1; possible D gene TRBD1, 6 bases. Trimming left V 5 bases short and J 1 base short, with 23 bases between. Germline values: CDR1 SEHNR, CDR2 FQNEAQ (reference sequence). The length of the CDR3 is 18 residues. CDR3 sequence (DNA): TGTGCCAGCAGCCTCAAGCGGTACAGGGAAGGGGAGAACACTGAAGCTTTCTTT. It translates to CASSLKRYREGENTEAFF.

The genes are TRBV29-1 and TRBJ2-2; D remains unclear. CDR3 length: 11 amino acids. CDR1 is SQVTM, CDR2 ANQGSEA, per germline. V lost 6 bases to trimming and J lost 6 bases, with 8 bases between them. The CDR3 nucleotides are TGCAGCGTCGCAGGTCCCGGGGAGCTGTTTTTT. This encodes CSVAGPGELFF.

In its sample, this clone was seen once. The gene calls are TRBV5-1 and TRBJ2-7, with D tentatively TRBD2 (6 bases). Germline values: CDR1 SGHRS, CDR2 YFSETQ. This CDR3 contains 13 residues. The V and J ends lost 4 bases and 2 bases respectively, with 10 bases between them. The CDR3 sequence is CASSTGVTYEQYF. Written as DNA, the CDR3 is TGCGCCAGCAGCACGGGGGTGACCTACGAGCAGTACTTC.